This T cell receptor beta chain was captured by sequencing in a study of HIV-infected patients and healthy controls. General observations from the study: In HIV-infected patients, the apparent post-therapy Gini index recovery did not replicate in size-matched data. HIV-infected patients and controls differed significantly in mean usage of eight alpha and eight beta V genes.

The table lists this clonotype with many counts. Antigen unknown. Reverse transcription used about 500 ng RNA and constant-region primers for alpha and beta. Alpha and beta chain libraries were made separately by chain-specific third strand synthesis with multiplexing indices. The library got P5 and P7 elements plus a second index, then a roughly 24-cycle PCR. TCRdb fed the 5' RACE reads into MiXCR, producing one record per CDR3 protein. The sample shows fewer than 5,500 distinct CDR3 sequences, roughly 8% of them seen only once. Antiretroviral therapy had run roughly three months, about 14 weeks, before follow-up blood collection. No cell fractionation was done, so the repertoire covers all unsorted peripheral blood T cells. The CDR3 totals 16 residues. Trimming at V came to 6 bases and at J to 4 bases, leaving 13 bases not matched to a gene. Germline-derived CDR1 and CDR2 are MGHDK and SYGVNS.

Source: blood, taken during antiretroviral therapy. The source is an adult with HIV infection. The chain is built from TRBV25-1 and TRBJ2-7; 9 bases fit TRBD1. In DNA, the CDR3 is TGTGCCAGCAGCCCCATTCCGGGACAGGGCCAATACGAGCAGTACTTC. Translated, it gives CASSPIPGQGQYEQYF.